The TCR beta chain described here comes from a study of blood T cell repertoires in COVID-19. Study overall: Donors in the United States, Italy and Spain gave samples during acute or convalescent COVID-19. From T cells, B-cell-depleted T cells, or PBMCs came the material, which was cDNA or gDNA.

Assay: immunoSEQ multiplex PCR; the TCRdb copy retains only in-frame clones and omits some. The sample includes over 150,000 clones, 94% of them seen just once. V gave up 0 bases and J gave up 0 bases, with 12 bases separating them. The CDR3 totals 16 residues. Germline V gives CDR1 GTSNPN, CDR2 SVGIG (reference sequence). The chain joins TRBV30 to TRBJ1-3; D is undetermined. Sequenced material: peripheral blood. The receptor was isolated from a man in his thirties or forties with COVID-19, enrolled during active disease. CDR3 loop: CAWSVKGGLSGNTIYF. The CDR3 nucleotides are TGTGCCTGGAGTGTAAAGGGCGGACTCTCTGGAAACACCATATATTTT.